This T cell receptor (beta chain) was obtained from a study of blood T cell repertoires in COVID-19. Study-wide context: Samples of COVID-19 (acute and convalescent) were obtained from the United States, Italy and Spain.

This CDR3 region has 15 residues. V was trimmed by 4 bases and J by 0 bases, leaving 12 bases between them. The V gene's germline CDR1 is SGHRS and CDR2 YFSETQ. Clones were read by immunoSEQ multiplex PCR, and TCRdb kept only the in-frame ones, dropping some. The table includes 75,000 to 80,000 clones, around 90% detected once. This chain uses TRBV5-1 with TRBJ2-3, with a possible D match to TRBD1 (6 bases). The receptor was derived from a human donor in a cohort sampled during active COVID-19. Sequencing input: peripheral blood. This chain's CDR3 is CASSRTAPSTDTQYF. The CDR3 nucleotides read TGCGCCAGCAGCCGGACAGCGCCAAGCACAGATACGCAGTATTTT.